Presented here are 6 T cell receptor beta chains from one specimen sequenced in a study of CD4 T cells in relation to SARS-CoV-2 and coronaviruses. TCRdb's copy holds only in-frame clones and misses some; the assay was immunoSEQ multiplex PCR. Of 40,000 or so clones listed, under 90% are singletons. Their cognate antigens are unknown. Sequences were obtained from naive CD4+ T cells from PBMCs, cultured in vitro. Subset described: naive CD4+ T cells isolated by negative enrichment. The source is an adult with COVID-19.

DNA for the CDR3: TGTGCCAGCAGTTCAGCGGGGTACTACGAGCAGTACTTC. This translates into CASSSAGYYEQYF. The chain combines TRBV27 with TRBJ2-7; 7 positions match TRBD2. The length of the CDR3 is 13 residues. Germline V gene lookup returns CDR1 MNHEY and CDR2 SMNVEV (reference sequence). The J segment lost 3 bases and the V segment lost 4 bases, leaving 3 bases of the junction unmatched.

This chain joins TRBV4-1 and TRBJ1-3; D perhaps matches TRBD1 (6 bases). Germline CDR1 MGHRA, CDR2 YSYEKL. The CDR3 covers 16 residues. The V gene lost 1 base and the J gene lost 4 bases, with 14 bases spanning the gap. CDR3 region: CASSQGDTRQGNTIYF. For the CDR3, the DNA is TGCGCCAGCAGCCAAGGGGACACACGACAAGGAAACACCATATATTTT.

V and J are TRBV7-9 and TRBJ2-7; no definite D call. The V gene lost 3 bases and the J gene lost 4 bases, with 16 bases spanning the gap. The germline V gene encodes CDR1 SEHNR and CDR2 FQNEAQ (reference sequence). This CDR3 contains 15 residues. CDR3 coding DNA: TGTGCCAGCAGCTTTCCCGGGCGAGTGGGATACGAGCAGTACTTC. It encodes CASSFPGRVGYEQYF.

The V call is TRBV4-1, the J call TRBJ2-5, with D unclear. V was shortened by 0 bases and J by 1 base, with 9 bases between the two germline ends. CDR1 and CDR2 (germline): MGHRA, YSYEKL. The CDR3 spans 15 residues. Here the CDR3 reads CASSQDGPSQETQYF. The CDR3 nucleotides are TGCGCCAGCAGCCAAGATGGGCCTAGCCAAGAGACCCAGTACTTC.

The chain couples TRBV7-9 to TRBJ1-6; D is unresolved. The CDR3 spans 18 residues. V lost 1 base to trimming and J lost 7 bases, with 20 bases between them. The germline gives CDR1 SEHNR, CDR2 FQNEAQ (reference sequence). CDR3 nucleotides: TGTGCCAGCAGCTTAGTAGGGAGGAACAATTTGCGAAATTCACCCCTCCACTTT. Translation: CASSLVGRNNLRNSPLHF.

This chain's CDR3 is CAIPGAGTSGVNTGELFF. CDR3 coding DNA: TGTGCCATACCCGGGGCAGGTACTAGCGGAGTGAACACCGGGGAGCTGTTTTTT. The chain combines TRBV15 with TRBJ2-2; TRBD2 aligns across 8 bases. Trimming took 10 bases from V and 1 from J; bases not matched to a gene: 17. There are 18 residues in the CDR3. Germline V gene data show CDR1 as LNHNV and CDR2 as YYDKDF (reference sequence).